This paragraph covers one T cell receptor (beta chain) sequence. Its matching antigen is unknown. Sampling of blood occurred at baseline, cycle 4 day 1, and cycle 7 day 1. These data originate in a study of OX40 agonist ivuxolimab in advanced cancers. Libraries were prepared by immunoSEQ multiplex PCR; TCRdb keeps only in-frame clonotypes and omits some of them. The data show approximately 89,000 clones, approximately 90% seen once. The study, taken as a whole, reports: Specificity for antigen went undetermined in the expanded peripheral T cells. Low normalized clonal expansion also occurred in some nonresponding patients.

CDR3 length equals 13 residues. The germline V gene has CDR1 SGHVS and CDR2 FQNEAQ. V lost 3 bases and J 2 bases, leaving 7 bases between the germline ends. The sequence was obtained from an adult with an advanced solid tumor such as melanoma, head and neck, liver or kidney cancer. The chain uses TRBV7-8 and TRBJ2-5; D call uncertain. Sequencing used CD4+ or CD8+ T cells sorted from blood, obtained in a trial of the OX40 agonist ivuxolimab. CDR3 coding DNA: TGTGCCAGCAGCTTGGGGTTTCAAGAGACCCAGTACTTC. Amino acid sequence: CASSLGFQETQYF.